Following are 21 T cell receptor beta chains from one sample sequenced in a study of blood T cell repertoires in COVID-19 (dated by TCRdb to about 2020). The protocol used for the library was the immunoSEQ multiplex PCR assay. This immuneACCESS table, as held by TCRdb, lists in-frame sequences with V and J called but not all clones. Of the missing ones, under half trace to an unresolved V gene in checked studies; the others have no known cause. The sample data list a few hundred thousand clones, and roughly 91% of these were observed just once. Roughly 1.9% of the sample comes from the top ten. The specimen was PBMCs or T cells enriched from blood (not recorded which). Receptors were obtained from a woman in her fifties or sixties who had recovered from COVID-19.

The V and J genes are TRBV7-8 and TRBJ1-1; possibly TRBD1 for D (6 bases). Germline-derived CDR1 and CDR2 are SGHVS and FQNEAQ. This CDR3 is 17 amino acids long. Trimming took 5 bases from V and 7 from J, leaving 26 bases between them. This CDR3 is CASSPKRLQGNKGEAFF. DNA for the CDR3: TGTGCCAGCAGCCCTAAACGACTACAGGGTAACAAGGGTGAAGCTTTCTTT.

The V and J genes are TRBV5-6 and TRBJ2-3, with 10 bases matching TRBD2. CDR1 is SGHDT, CDR2 YYEEEE, per germline. V dropped 5 bases and J dropped 4; count of bases not matched to a gene: 7. This CDR3 has 15 amino acids. CDR3 protein: CASSTGTSVADTQYF. The CDR3 DNA is TGTGCCAGCAGTACCGGGACTAGCGTAGCAGATACGCAGTATTTT. The full variable domain, in which reference TRBV5-6 and TRBJ2-3 provide the parts outside the CDR3, is DAGVTQSPTHLIKTRGQQVTLRCSPKSGHDTVSWYQQALGQGPQFIFQYYEEEERQRGNFPDRFSGHQFPNYSSELNVNALLLGDSALYLCASSTGTSVADTQYFGPGTRLTVL.

The chain joins TRBV5-6 to TRBJ1-1, with D possibly TRBD1 on 5 matching bases. The germline V gene encodes CDR1 SGHDT and CDR2 YYEEEE. V lost 4 bases and J lost 1, with 17 bases in between. CDR3 length: 16 amino acids. CDR3 sequence reads: CASSPAGVTGNTEAFF. In DNA form, the CDR3 reads TGTGCCAGCAGCCCAGCGGGGGTAACAGGGAACACTGAAGCTTTCTTT.

The rearrangement joins TRBV11-2 to TRBJ2-5, with D unresolved. The CDR3 loop spans 15 amino acids. CDR1 is SGHAT, CDR2 FQNNGV, per germline. The V end lost 2 bases, the J end lost 1 base, and 11 bases lay between the germline ends. The CDR3, as DNA: TGTGCCAGCAGCTTAATGGGCCAGAGCCAAGAGACCCAGTACTTC. Translation gives CASSLMGQSQETQYF.

The V call is TRBV5-1, the J call TRBJ1-1, with D possibly TRBD1 on 5 matching bases. Germline CDR1 reads SGHRS; CDR2 reads YFSETQ. V gave up 4 bases and J gave up 5 bases, with 21 bases separating them. CDR3 length: 16 residues. CDR3 DNA sequence: TGCGCCAGCAGCCCCGGCCGTAGAGGGGAGGAGACTGAAGCTTTCTTT. This encodes CASSPGRRGEETEAFF.

The rearrangement uses TRBV28 and TRBJ1-5, with D maybe TRBD1 (6 bases). The CDR3 covers 12 residues. Trimming took off 6 bases at V and 12 bases at J, with 15 bases between the two ends. The germline V gene encodes CDR1 MDHEN and CDR2 SYDVKM. CDR3 amino acids: CASRQGRDDQHF. CDR3 DNA sequence: TGTGCCAGCAGACAGGGCCGGGACGACCAGCATTTT.

The rearrangement joins TRBV3-1 (or the pseudogene TRBV3-2) to TRBJ2-4; possibly TRBD1 for D (5 bases). The length of the CDR3 is 12 residues. Germline V lookup: CDR1 LGHDT, CDR2 YNNKEL (reference sequence). The V end was cut by 8 bases, the J end by 7 bases, with 12 bases between. The CDR3 region has the DNA TGTGCCAGCTCAAACAGGCGGAACATTCAGTACTTC. It translates to CASSNRRNIQYF.

The chain combines TRBV19 with TRBJ1-5; 12 bases line up with TRBD1. Germline assignment: CDR1 LNHDA and CDR2 SQIVND (reference sequence). With 6 bases clipped from V and 4 bases from J, the junction kept 7 bases outside the gene matches. CDR3 length equals 16 residues. The chain's CDR3 is CASSHGTGGWNQPQHF. The CDR3 DNA follows: TGTGCCAGTAGCCATGGGACAGGGGGCTGGAATCAGCCCCAGCATTTT.

This chain joins TRBV13 and TRBJ2-7, with D perhaps matching TRBD2 (6 bases). CDR1 PRHDT and CDR2 FYEKMQ come from the germline V gene (reference sequence). Trimming cost V 2 bases and J 4 bases, with 15 bases left between them. CDR3 length: 15 residues. CDR3 in amino acids: CASSLTSAGRYEQYF. CDR3 DNA sequence: TGTGCCAGCAGCTTAACCTCGGCGGGGAGATACGAGCAGTACTTC.

The V call is TRBV5-1, the J call TRBJ2-3, with D perhaps TRBD2 (5 bases). The CDR3 is 12 residues long. The germline V gene encodes CDR1 SGHRS and CDR2 YFSETQ. V was shortened by 2 bases and J by 5 bases, with 6 bases between the two germline ends. This CDR3 is CASSFSVDTQYF. The CDR3, as DNA: TGCGCCAGCAGCTTTAGCGTAGATACGCAGTATTTT.

J is TRBJ2-7 and V is TRBV9; 11 bases align to TRBD1. The trim removed 3 bases at V and 5 bases at J, leaving 10 bases unmatched. The germline V gene has CDR1 SGDLS and CDR2 YYNGEE. The CDR3 contains 16 residues. The CDR3 region has the DNA TGTGCCAGCAGCGGGCGGACAGGGGGCGTAGAGGACGAGCAGTACTTC. Translating gives CASSGRTGGVEDEQYF. The variable domain in full, with the rest retrieved from reference TRBV9 and TRBJ2-7, is DSGVTQTPKHLITATGQRVTLRCSPRSGDLSVYWYQQSLDQGLQFLIQYYNGEERAKGNILERFSAQQFPDLHSELNLSSLELGDSALYFCASSGRTGGVEDEQYFGPGTRLTVT.

This clone was counted a single time. V gene TRBV5-1 combines with J gene TRBJ2-7, with 9 positions matching TRBD2. Germline trimming cut 5 bases from V and 2 bases from J; bases unmatched to any gene: 5. Per germline, CDR1 SGHRS and CDR2 YFSETQ. The CDR3 contains 14 residues. The CDR3, as DNA: TGCGCCAGCAGGACGGGACTAGCAACCTACGAGCAGTACTTC. Translating gives CASRTGLATYEQYF. Variable domain in full (rest from reference TRBV5-1 and TRBJ2-7): KAGVTQTPRYLIKTRGQQVTLSCSPISGHRSVSWYQQTPGQGLQFLFEYFSETQRNKGNFPGRFSGRQFSNSRSEMNVSTLELGDSALYLCASRTGLATYEQYFGPGTRLTVT.

The V gene is TRBV5-1, the J gene TRBJ1-4; the match to TRBD1 covers 8 bases. This CDR3 contains 15 residues. Germline assignment: CDR1 SGHRS and CDR2 YFSETQ. V trimming: 2 bases; J trimming: 8 bases; junction bases outside the gene matches: 8. The CDR3 spells CASSFGQGWYEKLFF. CDR3 sequence (DNA): TGCGCCAGCAGCTTCGGACAGGGATGGTACGAAAAACTGTTTTTT. Complete variable domain (other parts from reference TRBV5-1 and TRBJ1-4): KAGVTQTPRYLIKTRGQQVTLSCSPISGHRSVSWYQQTPGQGLQFLFEYFSETQRNKGNFPGRFSGRQFSNSRSEMNVSTLELGDSALYLCASSFGQGWYEKLFFGSGTQLSVL.

The chain couples TRBV30 to TRBJ1-4, with TRBD1 as a possible D gene (5 bases). The germline V gene has CDR1 GTSNPN and CDR2 SVGIG (reference sequence). This CDR3 comprises 10 residues. The CDR3 sequence: CAGGSEKLFF. CDR3 bases: TGTGCGGGGGGGAGTGAAAAACTGTTTTTT.

The chain links TRBV27 to TRBJ2-1; D perhaps matches TRBD2 (6 bases). Deletions cut 6 bases from V and 5 bases from J, with 17 bases between. This CDR3 has 15 residues. The V gene's germline CDR1 is MNHEY and CDR2 SMNVEV (reference sequence). The CDR3 region is CASSRLEAGHNEQFF. In DNA, the CDR3 is TGTGCCAGCAGCCGCCTCGAGGCGGGACACAATGAGCAGTTCTTC.

This clone has just one count. The chain uses TRBV9 and TRBJ1-1, with unresolved D. There are 13 residues in the CDR3. V shed 6 bases and J shed 5 bases, with 14 bases lying between them. Looked up from germline, CDR1 is SGDLS and CDR2 is YYNGEE. Here the CDR3 DNA reads TGTGCCAGCAATGGCGACCCGGGGACTGAAGCTTTCTTT. It translates to CASNGDPGTEAFF.

Remarks on this clone: Other DNA sequences in this specimen translate into the identical CDR3. The chain combines TRBV30 with TRBJ1-5; D gene unclear. V was clipped by 4 bases and J by 4 bases, with 11 bases between them. The CDR3 length is 13 residues. Germline V gives CDR1 GTSNPN, CDR2 SVGIG (reference sequence). CDR3 nucleotide sequence: TGTGCCTGGACCCGAGGCGGGAATCAGCCCCAGCATTTT. It encodes CAWTRGGNQPQHF.

V usage is TRBV6-5 and J usage is TRBJ2-7; the match to TRBD1 covers 7 bases. Germline loops: CDR1 MNHEY, CDR2 SVGAGI. CDR3 length: 13 residues. Trimming cost V 4 bases and J 6 bases; bases outside gene matches: 6. CDR3 in amino acids: CASSWTQGFEQYF. Written as DNA, the CDR3 is TGTGCCAGCAGTTGGACACAGGGGTTCGAGCAGTACTTC.

The chain combines TRBV19 with TRBJ2-2; D might be TRBD2 (6 bases). With 3 bases removed from V and 1 base from J, the gap between germline ends came to 9 bases. This CDR3 comprises 15 residues. Germline V gene data show CDR1 as LNHDA and CDR2 as SQIVND (reference sequence). The CDR3 nucleotides read TGTGCCAGTAGTATGGGGCGGGGGAACACCGGGGAGCTGTTTTTT. Its protein product is CASSMGRGNTGELFF. Complete variable domain (other parts from reference TRBV19 and TRBJ2-2): DGGITQSPKYLFRKEGQNVTLSCEQNLNHDAMYWYRQDPGQGLRLIYYSQIVNDFQKGDIAEGYSVSREKKESFPLTVTSAQKNPTAFYLCASSMGRGNTGELFFGEGSRLTVL.

Concerning this clone itself: Other DNA sequences of this sample code for an identical CDR3. The chain joins TRBV6-5 to TRBJ2-7; no clear D gene. The CDR3 runs to 14 residues. The V and J ends lost 7 bases and 0 bases respectively, with 13 bases between them. The germline CDR1 and CDR2 sequences are MNHEY and SVGAGI. The CDR3 is CASTPTVSSYEQYF. As DNA, the CDR3 is TGTGCCAGCACGCCAACAGTGAGCTCCTACGAGCAGTACTTC.

The chain links TRBV9 to TRBJ1-3; a possible D gene is TRBD1 (5 bases). Per germline, CDR1 SGDLS and CDR2 YYNGEE. The CDR3 consists of 16 residues. The V gene lost 0 bases and the J gene lost 4 bases, with 14 bases spanning the gap. Here the CDR3 reads CASSVVPQGHGNTIYF. The CDR3 DNA reads as TGTGCCAGCAGCGTAGTGCCCCAGGGCCACGGAAACACCATATATTTT.